What follows are 20 T cell receptor beta chains derived from one specimen sequenced in a study of radiotherapy plus CTLA-4 blockade in lung cancer. Profiled with immunoSEQ multiplex PCR; TCRdb holds only in-frame clones, not every one. The table has about 44,000 clones, 60% to 80% seen once. The sample was peripheral blood, taken from a patient treated with radiotherapy plus ipilimumab. Every receptor here comes from a human donor with non-small cell lung cancer whose response to radiotherapy plus ipilimumab could not be evaluated.

Only one count was recorded for this clone. J is TRBJ1-5 and V is TRBV18, with a weak D call TRBD1 (5 bases). With 6 bases removed from V and 4 bases from J, the gap between germline ends came to 16 bases. This CDR3 has 15 residues. CDR1 and CDR2 (germline): KGHSH, LQKENI. Here the CDR3 reads CASSQEEGWNQPQHF. The CDR3 coding sequence is TGTGCCAGCTCGCAGGAGGAGGGGTGGAATCAGCCCCAGCATTTT.

The CDR3 spells CASSIPYLGGSNQPQHF. CDR3 coding DNA: TGTGCCAGTAGTATCCCCTACTTAGGAGGTAGCAATCAGCCCCAGCATTTT. V usage is TRBV19 and J usage is TRBJ1-5; no definite D call. The ends were cut back, 3 bases at V and 0 bases at J, with 15 bases in the middle. In germline, CDR1 is LNHDA, CDR2 SQIVND (reference sequence). CDR3 size: 17 residues.

The chain has TRBV2 and TRBJ2-1, with D maybe TRBD2 (6 bases). This CDR3 region has 14 residues. The V end lost 6 bases, the J end lost 2 bases, and 11 bases lay between the germline ends. The germline gives CDR1 SNHLY, CDR2 FYNNEI. CDR3 sequence reads: CASSRGAAYNEQFF. In nucleotides, the CDR3 is TGTGCCAGCAGCCGCGGGGCAGCCTACAATGAGCAGTTCTTC.

DNA of the CDR3: TGCAGTGCTCGGGGTGATCAGCCCCAGCATTTT. This gives the protein CSARGDQPQHF. V is TRBV20-1 and J is TRBJ1-5, with unresolved D. V was clipped by 5 bases and J by 5 bases, with 7 bases between them. Germline CDR1 and CDR2: DFQATT and SNEGSKA (reference sequence). CDR3 size: 11 residues.

The chain uses TRBV30 and TRBJ1-2; D uncertain. The germline gives CDR1 GTSNPN, CDR2 SVGIG (reference sequence). This CDR3 has 13 amino acids. Trimming removed 0 bases from V and 4 bases from J, with 9 bases in between. The CDR3 DNA follows: TGTGCCTGGAGTGTTGGGCAGACCTATGGCTACACCTTC. Amino acids: CAWSVGQTYGYTF.

The chain recombines TRBV7-6 with TRBJ2-7, with 8 positions matching TRBD1. This CDR3 comprises 14 residues. The J segment lost 2 bases and the V segment lost 1 base, leaving 1 base of the junction unmatched. Germline V gives CDR1 SGHVS, CDR2 FNYEAQ. CDR3 sequence (DNA): TGTGCCAGCAGCTTAGGGACAGGGACCTACGAGCAGTACTTC. Its translation is CASSLGTGTYEQYF. The full variable domain, rest sourced from reference TRBV7-6 and TRBJ2-7, is GAGVSQSPRYKVTKRGQDVALRCDPISGHVSLYWYRQALGQGPEFLTYFNYEAQQDKSGLPNDRFSAERPEGSISTLTIQRTEQRDSAMYRCASSLGTGTYEQYFGPGTRLTVT.

This rearrangement joins TRBV19 to TRBJ2-1; 8 bases are a match to TRBD1. Germline-derived CDR1 and CDR2 are LNHDA and SQIVND (reference sequence). This CDR3 comprises 14 residues. The ends lost 5 bases at V and 6 bases at J; junction bases unmatched: 6. The CDR3 loop is CASSLRGQGNEQFF. CDR3 sequence (DNA): TGTGCCAGTAGTCTCAGGGGGCAAGGCAATGAGCAGTTCTTC.

The sample holds a few counts of this clone. The chain combines TRBV4-1 with TRBJ2-7, with D maybe TRBD2 (5 bases). The length of the CDR3 is 16 residues. V was shortened by 2 bases and J by 3 bases, with 17 bases between the two germline ends. Germline-derived CDR1 and CDR2 are MGHRA and YSYEKL. CDR3 sequence reads: CASSQKEGFVGYEQYF. DNA for the CDR3: TGCGCCAGCAGCCAAAAAGAGGGTTTTGTTGGCTACGAGCAGTACTTC.

The genes are TRBV7-8 and TRBJ2-6; perhaps TRBD2 as D (6 bases). CDR3 size: 19 residues. Trimming took 1 base from V and 0 from J, leaving 16 bases between them. The germline gives CDR1 SGHVS, CDR2 FQNEAQ. The CDR3 sequence: CASSLVGRGILSGANVLTF. CDR3 DNA: TGTGCCAGCAGCTTAGTCGGGCGCGGGATCCTCTCTGGGGCCAACGTCCTGACTTTC.

This rearrangement joins TRBV2 to TRBJ1-1; D is undetermined. The CDR3 is made up of 14 amino acids. Trimming removed 7 bases from V and 0 bases from J, with 12 bases in between. The germline CDR1 and CDR2 sequences are SNHLY and FYNNEI. The CDR3 DNA is TGTGCCAGCATTCTTGACCTAGTGAACACTGAAGCTTTCTTT. It codes for CASILDLVNTEAFF.

This chain links TRBV5-1 with TRBJ2-3; TRBD1 might be the D (5 bases). The V end was cut by 7 bases, the J end by 0 bases, with 12 bases between. The V gene's germline CDR1 is SGHRS and CDR2 YFSETQ. The length of the CDR3 is 14 residues. The CDR3 nucleotides read TGCGCCAGCGGAATAGGGGTGAGCACAGATACGCAGTATTTT. Its translation is CASGIGVSTDTQYF.

The J gene is TRBJ2-7, the V gene TRBV21-1; TRBD1, the table's D call, was not compared with the DNA. TRBV21-1 is assigned pseudogene status. The CDR3 spans 16 residues. CDR3 residues: CASRWGFGDRGHEQYF. CDR3 DNA: TGTGCCAGCAGGTGGGGTTTTGGGGACAGGGGGCACGAGCAGTACTTC.

The genes are TRBV4-1 and TRBJ2-1; 11 nucleotides align to TRBD2. Germline-derived CDR1 and CDR2 are MGHRA and YSYEKL. J was trimmed by 6 bases and V by 1 base; bases with no gene match: 5. CDR3 length: 16 residues. The CDR3 DNA sequence: TGCGCCAGCAGCCAAGTTAGCGGGAGGGCCTTCAATGAGCAGTTCTTC. Encoded protein: CASSQVSGRAFNEQFF.

The chain joins TRBV6-1 to TRBJ2-3, with 7 bases identical to TRBD1. The CDR3 is 15 amino acids. Per germline, CDR1 MNHNS and CDR2 SASEGT. With 4 bases clipped from V and 1 base from J, the junction kept 5 bases outside the gene matches. The CDR3 spells CASSARDSGTDTQYF. DNA of the CDR3: TGTGCCAGCAGTGCCAGGGACAGCGGCACAGATACGCAGTATTTT.

The J gene is TRBJ2-7, the V gene TRBV7-9, with TRBD1 identical over 9 bases. The CDR3 extends over 16 amino acids. The junction had 9 bases not matched to a gene; V was cut back by 5 bases and J by 1 base. Germline CDR1 SEHNR, CDR2 FQNEAQ (reference sequence). This CDR3 reads CASSPATGTGSYEQYF. The CDR3 region has the DNA TGTGCCAGCAGCCCAGCGACGGGGACAGGGTCCTACGAGCAGTACTTC.

This clone came up a few times. This chain links TRBV19 with TRBJ2-7; 11 bases align to TRBD2. V lost 5 bases and J lost 4; bases outside the gene matches: 7. This CDR3 has 15 amino acids. Germline loops: CDR1 LNHDA, CDR2 SQIVND (reference sequence). CDR3 nucleotide sequence: TGTGCCAGTAGTCCGGGACTAGCGGCTACATACGAGCAGTACTTC. It codes for CASSPGLAATYEQYF.

This chain connects TRBV6-5 to TRBJ1-5, with a weak D call TRBD1 (6 bases). The germline CDR1 and CDR2 sequences are MNHEY and SVGAGI. V lost 4 bases and J 1 base, leaving 14 bases between the germline ends. The CDR3 has 16 amino acids. CDR3: CASSSNRVVSNQPQHF. In DNA form, the CDR3 reads TGTGCCAGCAGTTCTAACAGGGTGGTAAGCAATCAGCCCCAGCATTTT.

The chain carries TRBV19 and TRBJ1-5; no firm D call. V gave up 3 bases and J gave up 1 base, with 4 bases separating them. Germline V lookup: CDR1 LNHDA, CDR2 SQIVND (reference sequence). The CDR3 has 13 residues. The CDR3: CASSIQSNQPQHF. The DNA of the CDR3 is TGTGCCAGTAGTATTCAGAGCAATCAGCCCCAGCATTTT.

The count of this clone is one. The rearrangement links TRBV15 to TRBJ2-2, with a weak D call TRBD2 (5 bases). Germline lookup yields CDR1 LNHNV and CDR2 YYDKDF (reference sequence). V was trimmed by 3 bases and J by 6 bases, leaving 14 bases between them. This CDR3 has 15 amino acids. CDR3 sequence reads: CATSSIRGFAGELFF. The DNA of the CDR3 is TGTGCCACCAGCAGTATCCGAGGGTTCGCCGGGGAGCTGTTTTTT.

The V and J genes are TRBV7-7 and TRBJ2-1, with 11 positions matching TRBD2. The CDR3 has 15 residues. In germline, CDR1 is SSHAT, CDR2 FNYEAQ (reference sequence). J gave up 7 bases and V 2 bases, and 4 bases lay outside the gene matches. Here the CDR3 DNA reads TGTGCCAGCAGCTTAATAGCGGGAGGGCGGAATGAGCAGTTCTTC. It codes for CASSLIAGGRNEQFF.